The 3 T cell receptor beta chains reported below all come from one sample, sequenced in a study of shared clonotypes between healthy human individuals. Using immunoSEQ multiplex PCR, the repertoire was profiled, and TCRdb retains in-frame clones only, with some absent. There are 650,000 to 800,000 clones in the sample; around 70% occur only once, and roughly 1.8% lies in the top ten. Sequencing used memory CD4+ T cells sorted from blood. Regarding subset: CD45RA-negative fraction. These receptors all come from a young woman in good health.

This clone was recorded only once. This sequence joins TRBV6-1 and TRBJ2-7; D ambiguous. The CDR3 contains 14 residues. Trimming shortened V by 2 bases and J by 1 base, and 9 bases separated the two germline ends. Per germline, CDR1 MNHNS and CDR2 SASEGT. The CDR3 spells CASSERPESYEQYF. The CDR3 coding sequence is TGTGCCAGCAGTGAAAGGCCGGAATCCTACGAGCAGTACTTC.

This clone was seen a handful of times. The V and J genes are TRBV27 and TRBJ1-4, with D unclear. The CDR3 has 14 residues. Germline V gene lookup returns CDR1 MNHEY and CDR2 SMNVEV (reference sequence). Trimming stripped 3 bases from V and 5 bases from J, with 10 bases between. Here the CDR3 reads CASSLNRWNEKLFF. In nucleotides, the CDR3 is TGTGCCAGCAGTTTGAACAGATGGAATGAAAAACTGTTTTTT.

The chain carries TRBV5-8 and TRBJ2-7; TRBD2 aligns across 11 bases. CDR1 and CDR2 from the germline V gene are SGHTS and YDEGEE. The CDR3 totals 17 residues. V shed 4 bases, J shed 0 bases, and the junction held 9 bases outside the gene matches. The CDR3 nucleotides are TGTGCCAGCAGCCAAACGACTAGCGGGGAAAGCTCCTACGAGCAGTACTTC. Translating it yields CASSQTTSGESSYEQYF.